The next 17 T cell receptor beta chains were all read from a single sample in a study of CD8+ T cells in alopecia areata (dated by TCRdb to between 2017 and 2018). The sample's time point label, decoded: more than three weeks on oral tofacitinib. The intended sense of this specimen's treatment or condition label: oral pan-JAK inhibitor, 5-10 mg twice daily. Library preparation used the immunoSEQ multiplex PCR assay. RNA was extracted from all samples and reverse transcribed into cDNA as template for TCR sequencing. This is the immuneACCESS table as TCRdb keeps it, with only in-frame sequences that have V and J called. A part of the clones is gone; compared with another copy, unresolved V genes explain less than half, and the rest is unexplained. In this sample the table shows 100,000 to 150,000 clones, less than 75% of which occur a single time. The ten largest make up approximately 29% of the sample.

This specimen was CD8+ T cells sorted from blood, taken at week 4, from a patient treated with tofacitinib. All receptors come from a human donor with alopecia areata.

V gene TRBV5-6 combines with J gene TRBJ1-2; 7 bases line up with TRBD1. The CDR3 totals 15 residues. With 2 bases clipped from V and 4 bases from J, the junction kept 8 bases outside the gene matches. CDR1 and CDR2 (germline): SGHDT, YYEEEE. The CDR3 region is CASSFTTGNGYGYTF. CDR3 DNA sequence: TGTGCCAGCAGCTTTACGACAGGGAACGGCTATGGCTACACCTTC.

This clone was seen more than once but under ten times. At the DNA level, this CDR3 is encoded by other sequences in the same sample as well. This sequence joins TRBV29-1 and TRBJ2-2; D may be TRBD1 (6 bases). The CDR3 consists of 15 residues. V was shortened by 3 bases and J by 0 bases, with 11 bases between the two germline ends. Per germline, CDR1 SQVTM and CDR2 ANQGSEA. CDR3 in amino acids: CSVESGDTNTGELFF. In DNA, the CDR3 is TGCAGCGTTGAGTCAGGGGATACGAACACCGGGGAGCTGTTTTTT.

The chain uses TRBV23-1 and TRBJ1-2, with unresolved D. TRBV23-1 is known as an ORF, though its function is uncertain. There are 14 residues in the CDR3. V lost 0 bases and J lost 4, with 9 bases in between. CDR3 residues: CASSQSKTAYGYTF. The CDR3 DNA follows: TGCGCCAGCAGTCAATCGAAGACTGCCTATGGCTACACCTTC.

The CDR3 DNA reads as TGCAGCGTTCCGCCCTATAAGTGGGGAGATACGCAGTATTTT. Translating gives CSVPPYKWGDTQYF. The chain couples TRBV29-1 to TRBJ2-3; no clear D gene. Germline V gene sequence: CDR1 SQVTM, CDR2 ANQGSEA. The V and J ends lost 5 bases and 5 bases respectively, with 17 bases between them. The CDR3 has 14 amino acids.

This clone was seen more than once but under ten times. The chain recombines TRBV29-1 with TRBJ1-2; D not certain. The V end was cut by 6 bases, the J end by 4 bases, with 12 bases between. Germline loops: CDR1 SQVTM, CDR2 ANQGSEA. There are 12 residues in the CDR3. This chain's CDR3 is CSVVFGPYGYTF. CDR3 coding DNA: TGCAGCGTCGTTTTCGGACCCTATGGCTACACCTTC.

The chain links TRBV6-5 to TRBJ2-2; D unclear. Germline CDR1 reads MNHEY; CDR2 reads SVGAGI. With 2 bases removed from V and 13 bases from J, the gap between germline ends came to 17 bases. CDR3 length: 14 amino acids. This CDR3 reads CASSYGIGKGGLFF. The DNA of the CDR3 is TGTGCCAGCAGTTACGGGATCGGAAAGGGCGGGCTGTTTTTT.

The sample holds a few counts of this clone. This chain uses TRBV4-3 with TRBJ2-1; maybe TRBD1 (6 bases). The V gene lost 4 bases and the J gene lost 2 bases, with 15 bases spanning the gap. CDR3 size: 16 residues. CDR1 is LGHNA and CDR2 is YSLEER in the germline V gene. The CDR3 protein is CASSPLGQTTYNEQFF. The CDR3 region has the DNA TGCGCCAGCAGCCCCCTCGGACAGACCACCTACAATGAGCAGTTCTTC.

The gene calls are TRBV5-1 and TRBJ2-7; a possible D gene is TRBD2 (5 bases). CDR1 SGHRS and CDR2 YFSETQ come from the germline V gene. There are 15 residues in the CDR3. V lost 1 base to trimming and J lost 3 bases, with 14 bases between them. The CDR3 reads CASSLTSSGIYEQYF. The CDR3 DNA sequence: TGCGCCAGCAGCTTGACTTCATCGGGGATCTACGAGCAGTACTTC.

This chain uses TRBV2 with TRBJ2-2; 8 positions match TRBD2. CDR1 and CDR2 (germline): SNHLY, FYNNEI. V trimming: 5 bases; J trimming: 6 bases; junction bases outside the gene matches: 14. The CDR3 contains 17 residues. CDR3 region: CASSTPTGGLRAGELFF. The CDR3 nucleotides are TGTGCCAGCAGTACCCCGACGGGGGGGCTAAGGGCCGGGGAGCTGTTTTTT.

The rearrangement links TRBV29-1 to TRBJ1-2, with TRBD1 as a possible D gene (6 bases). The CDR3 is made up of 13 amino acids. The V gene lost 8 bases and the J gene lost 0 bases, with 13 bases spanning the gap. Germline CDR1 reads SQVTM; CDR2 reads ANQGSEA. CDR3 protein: CSCRTAANYGYTF. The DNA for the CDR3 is TGCAGCTGTCGGACAGCAGCTAACTATGGCTACACCTTC.

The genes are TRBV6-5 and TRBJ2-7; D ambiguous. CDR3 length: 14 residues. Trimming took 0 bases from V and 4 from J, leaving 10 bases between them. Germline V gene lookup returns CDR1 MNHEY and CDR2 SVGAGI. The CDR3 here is CASSYSAVGYEQYF. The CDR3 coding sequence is TGTGCCAGCAGTTACTCCGCGGTTGGGTACGAGCAGTACTTC.

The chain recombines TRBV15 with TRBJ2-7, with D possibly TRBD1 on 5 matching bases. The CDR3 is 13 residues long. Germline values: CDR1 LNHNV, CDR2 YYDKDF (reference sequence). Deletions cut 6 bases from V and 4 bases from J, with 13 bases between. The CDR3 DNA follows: TGTGCCACCAGAGACAGAGCGAGGTACGAGCAGTACTTC. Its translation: CATRDRARYEQYF.

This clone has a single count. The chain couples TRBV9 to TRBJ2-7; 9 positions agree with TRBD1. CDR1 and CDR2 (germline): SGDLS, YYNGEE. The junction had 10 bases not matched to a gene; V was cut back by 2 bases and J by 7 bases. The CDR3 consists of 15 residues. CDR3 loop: CASSVGDRDVGEQYF. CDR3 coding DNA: TGTGCCAGCAGCGTTGGGGACAGGGACGTCGGGGAGCAGTACTTC.

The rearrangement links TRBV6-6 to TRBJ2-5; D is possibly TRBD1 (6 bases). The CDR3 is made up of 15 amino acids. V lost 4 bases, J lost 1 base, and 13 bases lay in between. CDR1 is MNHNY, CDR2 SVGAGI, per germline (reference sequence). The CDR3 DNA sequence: TGTGCCAGCAGTTCACAGGGTCTGCCCCAAGAGACCCAGTACTTC. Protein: CASSSQGLPQETQYF.

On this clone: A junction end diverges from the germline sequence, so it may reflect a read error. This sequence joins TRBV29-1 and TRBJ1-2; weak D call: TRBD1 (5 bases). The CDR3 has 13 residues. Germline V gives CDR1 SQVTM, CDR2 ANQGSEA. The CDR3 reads CSVEDSEVYGYTF. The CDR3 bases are TGCAGCGTGGAAGACAGCGAAGTCTATGGCTACACCTTC.

The CDR3, as DNA: TGTGCCAGCTCTCCCCATCCCGGCTCCTACGAGCAGTACTTC. Its translation: CASSPHPGSYEQYF. The chain combines TRBV18 with TRBJ2-7, with D uncertain. CDR1 is KGHSH, CDR2 LQKENI, per germline. This CDR3 comprises 14 residues. Trimming took 6 bases from V and 0 from J, leaving 12 bases between them.

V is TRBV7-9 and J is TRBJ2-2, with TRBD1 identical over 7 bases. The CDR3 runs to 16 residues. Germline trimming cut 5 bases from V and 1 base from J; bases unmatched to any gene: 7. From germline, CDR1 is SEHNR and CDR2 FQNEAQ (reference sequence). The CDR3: CASSPPTGKNTGELFF. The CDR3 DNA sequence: TGTGCCAGCAGCCCCCCGACAGGGAAGAACACCGGGGAGCTGTTTTTT.